This T cell receptor beta chain stems from a study of T cells expressing NK-cell markers. TCRdb reanalyzed the 5' RACE reads, giving one entry per CDR3 protein sequence and no DNA. The sample table sets out some 150,000 distinct CDR3 sequences. Per the germline V gene, CDR1 is MGHRA and CDR2 is YSYEKL. The CDR3 is made up of 14 amino acids. The rearrangement joins TRBV4-1 to TRBJ2-2; TCRdb's assignment of TRBD1 cannot be checked, as there is no DNA. The sequence derives from a young man in good health. Sequencing was performed on blood T cells: a sorted CD56 or NKG2C T cell subset, CD4+ or CD8+ T cells, or bulk PBMC T cells (not recorded which). The CDR3: CASSQAGGGEELFF.